The present TCR beta chain was sequenced within a study of T-cell memory formation after mild COVID-19. Study context: In these data, TCR clusters were largely donor specific.

MiXCR, applied by TCRdb to the 5' RACE reads, yields one record per CDR3 protein. Altogether about 430,000 distinct CDR3 sequences are present, approximately 24% being singletons, with the ten largest covering 8.5% to 10%. In this sample, this clonotype turned up a few times. The antigen is unknown. Germline lookup yields CDR1 SGHDT and CDR2 YYEEEE. V was cut by 4 bases and J by 9 bases, with 14 bases left in between. CDR3 length: 14 amino acids. Regarding the study as a whole: Memory cells collected pre-infection included some clones that later responded, suggesting cross-reactive memory joined. Mainly CM and EM harbored the contracting CD4+ clones; mainly EMRA harbored the CD8+ ones. Confirmation of SARS-CoV-2 specificity was lacking for second-wave clones peaking day 37.

What was sequenced was PBMCs or a T cell subset sorted from them (not recorded which). The source is an adult woman who had mild COVID-19 (a few samples of this study predate the infection). Cell type and time point are not known. The chain has TRBV5-6 and TRBJ1-6; D is possibly TRBD1 (6 bases). The CDR3, as DNA: TGTGCCAGCAGCCTCCGGGACACGGGTTCACCCCTCCACTTT. It is translated as CASSLRDTGSPLHF.